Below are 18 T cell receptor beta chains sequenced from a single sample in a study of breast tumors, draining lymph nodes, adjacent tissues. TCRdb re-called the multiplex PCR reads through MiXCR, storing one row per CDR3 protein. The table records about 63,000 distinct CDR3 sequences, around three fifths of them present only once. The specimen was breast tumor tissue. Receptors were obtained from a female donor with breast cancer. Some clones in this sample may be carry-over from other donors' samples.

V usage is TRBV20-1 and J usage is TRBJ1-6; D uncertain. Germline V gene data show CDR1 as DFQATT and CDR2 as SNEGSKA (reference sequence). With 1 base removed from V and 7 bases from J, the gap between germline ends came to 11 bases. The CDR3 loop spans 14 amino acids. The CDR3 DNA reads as TGCAGTGCTAGAGGTGACACATCGAATTCACCCCTCCACTTT. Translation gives CSARGDTSNSPLHF.

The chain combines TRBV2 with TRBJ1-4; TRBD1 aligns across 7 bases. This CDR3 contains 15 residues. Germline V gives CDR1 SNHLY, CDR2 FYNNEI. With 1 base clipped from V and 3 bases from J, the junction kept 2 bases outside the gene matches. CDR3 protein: CASSEVGTANEKLFF. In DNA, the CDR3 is TGTGCCAGCAGTGAAGTGGGGACAGCTAATGAAAAACTGTTTTTT.

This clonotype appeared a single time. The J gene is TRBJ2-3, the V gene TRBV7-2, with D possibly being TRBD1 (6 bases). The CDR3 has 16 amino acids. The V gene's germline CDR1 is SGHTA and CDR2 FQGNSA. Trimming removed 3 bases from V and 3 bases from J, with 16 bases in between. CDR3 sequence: CASSFGQGIGTDTQYF. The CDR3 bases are TGTGCCAGCAGCTTCGGGCAGGGGATTGGGACAGATACGCAGTATTTT. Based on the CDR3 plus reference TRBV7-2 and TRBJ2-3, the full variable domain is GAGVSQSPSNKVTEKGKDVELRCDPISGHTALYWYRQSLGQGLEFLIYFQGNSAPDKSGLPSDRFSAERTGGSVSTLTIQRTQQEDSAVYLCASSFGQGIGTDTQYFGPGTRLTVL.

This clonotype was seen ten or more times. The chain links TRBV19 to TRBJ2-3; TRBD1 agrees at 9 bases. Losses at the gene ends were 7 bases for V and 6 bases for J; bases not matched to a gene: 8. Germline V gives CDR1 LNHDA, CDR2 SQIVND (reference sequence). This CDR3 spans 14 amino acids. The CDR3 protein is CASTSGQGGDTQYF. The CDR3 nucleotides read TGTGCCAGTACCTCGGGACAGGGAGGCGATACGCAGTATTTT. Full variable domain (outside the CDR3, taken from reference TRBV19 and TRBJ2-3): DGGITQSPKYLFRKEGQNVTLSCEQNLNHDAMYWYRQDPGQGLRLIYYSQIVNDFQKGDIAEGYSVSREKKESFPLTVTSAQKNPTAFYLCASTSGQGGDTQYFGPGTRLTVL.

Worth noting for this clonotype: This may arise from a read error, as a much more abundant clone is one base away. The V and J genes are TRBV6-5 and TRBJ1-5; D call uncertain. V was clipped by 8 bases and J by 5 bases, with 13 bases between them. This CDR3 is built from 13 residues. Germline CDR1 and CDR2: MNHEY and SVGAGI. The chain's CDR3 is CASGPDRHQPQHF. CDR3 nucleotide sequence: TGTGCCAGCGGACCAGACCGTCATCAGCCCCAGCATTTT.

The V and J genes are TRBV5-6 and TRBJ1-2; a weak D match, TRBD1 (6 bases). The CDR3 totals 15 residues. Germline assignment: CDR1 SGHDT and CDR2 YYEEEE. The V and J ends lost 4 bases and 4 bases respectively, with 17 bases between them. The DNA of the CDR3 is TGTGCCAGCAGCCGAGGGGCGACAGGACCCTATGGCTACACCTTC. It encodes CASSRGATGPYGYTF.

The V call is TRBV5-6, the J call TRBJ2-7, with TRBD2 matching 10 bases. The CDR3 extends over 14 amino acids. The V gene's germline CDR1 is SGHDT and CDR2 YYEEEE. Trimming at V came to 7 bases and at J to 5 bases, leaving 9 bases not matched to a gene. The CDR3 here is CASGVGLADDEQYF. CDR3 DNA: TGTGCCAGCGGTGTAGGACTAGCGGACGACGAGCAGTACTTC.

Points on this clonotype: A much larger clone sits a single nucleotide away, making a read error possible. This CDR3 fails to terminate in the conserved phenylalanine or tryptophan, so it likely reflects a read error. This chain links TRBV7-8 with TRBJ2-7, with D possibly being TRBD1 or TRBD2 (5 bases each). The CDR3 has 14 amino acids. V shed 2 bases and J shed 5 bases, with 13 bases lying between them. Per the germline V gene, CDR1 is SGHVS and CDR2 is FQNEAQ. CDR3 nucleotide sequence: TGTGCCAGCAGCTTACTTAGGGACGGTGACGAGCAGTACCTC. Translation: CASSLLRDGDEQYL.

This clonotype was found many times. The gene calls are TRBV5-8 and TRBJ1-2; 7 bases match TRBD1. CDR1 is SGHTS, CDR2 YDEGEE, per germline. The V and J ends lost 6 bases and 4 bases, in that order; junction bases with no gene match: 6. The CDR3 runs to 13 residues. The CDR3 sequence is CASTEGTAYGYTF. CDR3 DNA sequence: TGTGCCAGCACCGAGGGGACAGCCTATGGCTACACCTTC.

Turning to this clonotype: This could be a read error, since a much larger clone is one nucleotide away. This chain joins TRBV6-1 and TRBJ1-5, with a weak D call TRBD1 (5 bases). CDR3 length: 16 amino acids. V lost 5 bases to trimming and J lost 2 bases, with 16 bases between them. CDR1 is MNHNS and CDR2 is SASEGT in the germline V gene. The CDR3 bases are TGTGCCAGCAGTCAAGGAAGGGGCTTGGGCAATCAGCCCCAGCATTTT. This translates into CASSQGRGLGNQPQHF.

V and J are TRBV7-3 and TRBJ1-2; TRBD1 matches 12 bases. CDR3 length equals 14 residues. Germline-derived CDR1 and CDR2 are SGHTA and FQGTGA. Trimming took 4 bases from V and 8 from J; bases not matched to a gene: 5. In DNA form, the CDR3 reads TGTGCCAGCAGCTATCCGGGACAGGGGGCAGGCTACACCTTC. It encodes CASSYPGQGAGYTF.

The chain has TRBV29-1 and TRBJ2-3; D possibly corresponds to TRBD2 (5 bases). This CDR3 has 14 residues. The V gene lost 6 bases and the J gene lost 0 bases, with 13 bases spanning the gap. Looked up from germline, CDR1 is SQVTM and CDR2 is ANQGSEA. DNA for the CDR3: TGCAGCGTCCCGGACTGGGCTAGCACAGATACGCAGTATTTT. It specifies CSVPDWASTDTQYF.

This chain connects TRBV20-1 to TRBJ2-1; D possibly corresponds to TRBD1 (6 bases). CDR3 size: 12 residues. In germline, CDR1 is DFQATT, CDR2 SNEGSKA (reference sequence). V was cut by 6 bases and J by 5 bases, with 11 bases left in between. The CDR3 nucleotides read TGCAGTGCAGGGTACAGGGACAATGAGCAGTTCTTC. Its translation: CSAGYRDNEQFF.

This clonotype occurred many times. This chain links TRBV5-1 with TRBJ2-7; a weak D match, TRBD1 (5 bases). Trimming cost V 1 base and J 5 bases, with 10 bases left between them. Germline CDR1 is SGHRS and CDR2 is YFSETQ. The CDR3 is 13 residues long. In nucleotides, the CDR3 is TGCGCCAGCAGCTTGCAGGGTAGGGACGAGCAGTACTTC. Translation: CASSLQGRDEQYF.

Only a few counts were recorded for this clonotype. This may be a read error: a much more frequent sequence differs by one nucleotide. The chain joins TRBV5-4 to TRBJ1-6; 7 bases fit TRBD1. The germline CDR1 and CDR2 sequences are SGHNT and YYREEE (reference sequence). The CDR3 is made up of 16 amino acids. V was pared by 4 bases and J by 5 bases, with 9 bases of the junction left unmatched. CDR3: CASSLGTATHNSPLHF. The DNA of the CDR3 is TGTGCCAGCAGCCTGGGGACAGCGACCCATAATTCACCCCTCCACTTT.

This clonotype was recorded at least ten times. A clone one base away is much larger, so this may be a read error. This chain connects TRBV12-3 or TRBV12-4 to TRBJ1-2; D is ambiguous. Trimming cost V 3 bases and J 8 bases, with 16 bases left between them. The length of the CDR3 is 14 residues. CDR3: CASSFANTLVGYTF. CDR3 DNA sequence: TGTGCCAGCAGTTTCGCGAACACCCTTGTAGGCTACACCTTC.

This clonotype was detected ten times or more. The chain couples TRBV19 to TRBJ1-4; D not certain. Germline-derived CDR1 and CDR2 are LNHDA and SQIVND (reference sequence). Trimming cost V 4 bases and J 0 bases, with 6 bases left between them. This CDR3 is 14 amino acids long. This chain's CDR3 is CASSTGTTNEKLFF. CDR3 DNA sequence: TGTGCCAGTAGTACCGGGACAACTAATGAAAAACTGTTTTTT.

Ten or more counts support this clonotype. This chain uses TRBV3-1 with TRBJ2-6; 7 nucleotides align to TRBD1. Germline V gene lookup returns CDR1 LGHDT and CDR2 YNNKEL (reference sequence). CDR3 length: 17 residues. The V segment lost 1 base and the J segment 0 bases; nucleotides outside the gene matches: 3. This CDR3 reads CASSQGQGLSGANVLTF. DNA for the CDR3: TGTGCCAGCAGCCAAGGACAGGGTCTCTCTGGGGCCAACGTCCTGACTTTC. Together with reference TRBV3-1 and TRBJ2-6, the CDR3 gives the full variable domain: DTAVSQTPKYLVTQMGNDKSIKCEQNLGHDTMYWYKQDSKKFLKIMFSYNNKELIINETVPNRFSPKSPDKAHLNLHINSLELGDSAVYFCASSQGQGLSGANVLTFGAGSRLTVL.